This T cell receptor (beta chain) was documented in a study of early T cells in non-severe SARS-CoV-2 infection. Study-wide background: Unsorted whole blood bulk RNA was sequenced, with unpaired chains.

At least ten counts were recorded for this clonotype. The CDR3 spans 12 residues. The germline gives CDR1 DFQATT, CDR2 SNEGSKA (reference sequence). V was cut by 2 bases and J by 5 bases, with 8 bases left in between. Unique molecular identifiers tagged individual cDNA molecules. TCRdb passed the 5' RACE reads through MiXCR, listing each CDR3 protein once. The profile shows about 66,000 distinct CDR3 sequences, roughly an eighth of them singletons. Sample: whole blood. The rearrangement uses TRBV20-1 and TRBJ2-3; the D is unclear. This sequence was found in an adult who was a healthcare worker with PCR-confirmed SARS-CoV-2 infection or an uninfected control (not recorded which). CDR3 nucleotides: TGCAGTGCTAGATTGTGGGGAGATACGCAGTATTTT. It translates to CSARLWGDTQYF.